This is a list of T cell receptor beta chains from one sample in a study of beta chain features in type 1 diabetes. Here immunoSEQ multiplex PCR was the method, and the copy in TCRdb shows in-frame clones only, minus some. The sample carries 640,000 or so clones, 13% recorded once. Sequences were obtained from naive CD4+ T cells from blood. The receptors shown here come from a man in his late teens or twenties with type 1 diabetes. Each CDR3 is given with its conserved first and last residue.

TRBJ1-2	TRBV10-2	CASRLTGGGYGYTF
TRBJ2-1	TRBV2	CASSRQTSSSMLEFF
TRBJ1-2	TRBV19	CASSMATDLYGYTF
TRBJ2-7	TRBV28	CASRRPLGEQYF
TRBJ2-2	TRBV18	CASSPPGLNEVGELFF
TRBJ2-2	TRBV7-9	CASSPRLGANTGELFF
TRBJ1-2	TRBV30	CAWSPIRGLSGYTF
TRBJ1-2	TRBV29-1	CSVDQGAPNYGYTF
TRBJ2-3	TRBV15	CATSSGQGLRYTQYF
TRBJ2-5	TRBV7-2	CASSLLAGEETQYF
TRBJ2-7	TRBV19	CASIGPPGEQYF
TRBJ2-5	TRBV7-6	CASSLGSERGSQYF
TRBJ2-7	TRBV19	CASSIGAQRSYEQYF
TRBJ2-7	TRBV6-6	CASSYGRTPYEQYF
TRBJ1-1	TRBV9	CASSLIGQFMNTEAFF
TRBJ1-6	TRBV2	CASRSPDNSPLHF
TRBJ2-7	TRBV19	CASGERGYEQYF
TRBJ2-3	TRBV29-1	CSAALLDTQYF
TRBJ2-7	TRBV27	CASSLSNPSYEQYF
TRBJ2-7	TRBV13	CASSQGDRESYEQYF
TRBJ1-2	TRBV10-3	CAISEHYGYTF
TRBJ2-2	TRBV27	CASSLEGPPNTGELFF
TRBJ1-2	TRBV28	CASSFNRNYGYTF
TRBJ1-4	TRBV7-9	CASSERGATNEKLFF
TRBJ2-7	TRBV7-2	CASRRDGSYEQYF
TRBJ2-7	TRBV29-1	CSVEGETYEQYF
TRBJ2-1	TRBV29-1	CSVEDLRFLAGGKPQFF
TRBJ2-5	TRBV5-1	CASSLGLLAQETQYF
TRBJ2-1	TRBV29-1	CSVGPLGSYNEQFF
TRBJ1-1	TRBV30	CAWSVGGVTEAFF
TRBJ1-1	TRBV5-5	CASSLWTGPGYAFF
TRBJ2-3	TRBV6-6	CASSTGTATDTQYF
TRBJ2-1	TRBV5-4	CASRLGQGLGNEQFF
TRBJ2-7	TRBV20-1	CSASQGYEQYF
TRBJ2-5	TRBV14	CASSPRQQETQYF
TRBJ1-3	TRBV30	CAWRGPGNTIYF
TRBJ1-5	TRBV29-1	CSAGQGNQPQHF
TRBJ1-5	TRBV7-2	CASSLGRPINQPQHF
TRBJ2-4	TRBV25-1	CARIRGQGYIQYF
TRBJ2-7	TRBV28	CASSSAYEQYF
TRBJ2-5	TRBV18	CASSLRQGASTSETQYF
TRBJ2-2	TRBV18	CASSPQRDTGELFF
TRBJ2-1	TRBV6-1	CASSELARLANEQFF
TRBJ2-5	TRBV6-6	CASSPEWRETQYF
TRBJ2-1	TRBV5-1	CASSLPNLDEQFF
TRBJ1-5	TRBV29-1	CSVASGRSNQPQHF
TRBJ2-1	TRBV10-1	CASSEQSGGEQFF
TRBJ1-5	TRBV5-6	CASSLGATNQPQHF
TRBJ2-7	TRBV4-1	CASSQDGQDSEQYF
TRBJ2-2	TRBV7-8	CASSLRQVLDTGELFF
TRBJ2-1	TRBV5-1	CASSLGARGSSYNEQFF
TRBJ2-5	TRBV30	CAWRLAGTNLQETQYF
TRBJ2-5	TRBV7-9	CASSLHGTVQETQYF